This T cell receptor beta chain was recorded in a study of identical twins. Broader study findings: Twin pairs' shared out-of-frame alpha sequences were enriched in low generation probability.

With regard to this clonotype: Antigen specificity is unknown.

The CDR3 extends over 15 amino acids. The V and J ends lost 8 bases and 0 bases respectively, with 16 bases between them. Germline V gene sequence: CDR1 WSHSY, CDR2 SAAADI. TCRdb re-called the 5' RACE reads with MiXCR, one entry per CDR3 protein. The table has approximately 700,000 distinct CDR3 sequences, 18% seen once. These data were also reused for a study on T cells expressing NK-cell markers.

This chain links TRBV10-2 with TRBJ1-1; D not resolved. This TCR came from a woman in her late teens or twenties in good health. Sequenced: PBMCs. The CDR3 coding sequence is TGCGCCAGCTTGTCAGGAGGCGTTATGAACACTGAAGCTTTCTTT. It yields the protein CASLSGGVMNTEAFF.